The clone carrying this T cell receptor (beta chain) was recorded many times. The data belong to a study of T cells in Graves' hyperthyroidism and ophthalmopathy. Amplification of TCR beta CDR3 regions used RNA as the template. First-round RT-PCR with HTBI primers amplified the TCR CDR3 region. TCRdb re-derived calls from the multiplex PCR reads in MiXCR, one entry per CDR3 protein. Of more than 500,000 distinct CDR3 sequences listed, approximately 14% were seen once; the top ten hold roughly 4.3%. Germline-derived CDR1 and CDR2 are MNHEY and SVGEGT. The CDR3 extends over 13 amino acids. Trimming took off 6 bases at V and 3 bases at J, with 12 bases between the two ends.

This receptor was obtained from a woman between 40 and 50 years old with Graves' ophthalmopathy. The sample taken for sequencing was blood. The chain joins TRBV6-2 or TRBV6-3 to TRBJ2-7, with D hard to call. The CDR3 DNA sequence: TGTGCCAGCAGCAAATCGGCTGTCTACGAGCAGTACTTC. It encodes CASSKSAVYEQYF.